Presented here are 22 T cell receptor beta chains from one specimen sequenced in a study of blood T cell repertoires in COVID-19. This table comes from immunoSEQ multiplex PCR, and its TCRdb copy is limited to in-frame clones, with some not included. The sample carries around 290,000 clones, 86% recorded once. Sequenced: peripheral blood. The receptors were sampled from a woman in her seventies with COVID-19, enrolled during active disease.

CDR3 sequence (DNA): TGTGCCATCAGTGCACAACAGGGCGGAGGTGAAAAACTGTTTTTT. As protein: CAISAQQGGGEKLFF. The rearrangement uses TRBV10-3 and TRBJ1-4; the D gene is possibly TRBD1 (6 bases). The length of the CDR3 is 15 residues. V shed 4 bases and J shed 7 bases, with 16 bases lying between them. Germline lookup yields CDR1 ENHRY and CDR2 SYGVKD.

The chain couples TRBV3-1 (or the pseudogene TRBV3-2) to TRBJ1-2; D perhaps matches TRBD1 (5 bases). The germline V gene encodes CDR1 LGHDT and CDR2 YNNKEL (reference sequence). The CDR3 sequence is 16 residues long. V shed 0 bases and J shed 8 bases, with 19 bases lying between them. CDR3 nucleotides: TGTGCCAGCAGCCAAGATCCCGGAGGGGCGGTAAGAGGCTACACCTTC. This gives the protein CASSQDPGGAVRGYTF.

J is TRBJ2-1 and V is TRBV5-4, with D tentatively TRBD1 (6 bases). The CDR3 totals 14 residues. V lost 4 bases, J lost 8 bases, and 16 bases lay in between. In germline, CDR1 is SGHNT, CDR2 YYREEE (reference sequence). The CDR3 is CASSNIQGMDEQFF. The DNA of the CDR3 is TGTGCCAGCAGCAATATACAGGGTATGGATGAGCAGTTCTTC.

This chain connects TRBV24-1 to TRBJ1-2; D remains unclear. Per the germline V gene, CDR1 is KGHDR and CDR2 is SFDVKD. The ends were cut back, 2 bases at V and 7 bases at J, with 7 bases in the middle. The CDR3 loop spans 12 amino acids. The CDR3 loop reads CATSDSDRGYTF. Written as DNA, the CDR3 is TGTGCCACCAGTGATTCAGATCGTGGCTACACCTTC.

V and J are TRBV28 and TRBJ1-1, with TRBD1 identical over 8 bases. The germline gives CDR1 MDHEN, CDR2 SYDVKM. The CDR3 is made up of 12 amino acids. V lost 4 bases to trimming and J lost 11 bases; unmatched junction nucleotides: 6. The CDR3 DNA is TGTGCCAGCAGTTCCCGGACAGGGAGGGCTTTCTTT. It translates to CASSSRTGRAFF.

This chain connects TRBV7-9 to TRBJ2-2; 10 nucleotides line up with TRBD2. Germline-derived CDR1 and CDR2 are SEHNR and FQNEAQ (reference sequence). The CDR3 length is 17 residues. Germline trimming cut 5 bases from V and 2 bases from J; bases unmatched to any gene: 8. Written as DNA, the CDR3 is TGTGCCAGCAGCCAGAGCGGGGGGGACCTCAACACCGGGGAGCTGTTTTTT. As protein: CASSQSGGDLNTGELFF.

V gene TRBV7-8 combines with J gene TRBJ1-3; TRBD1 matches at 12 bases. Trimming removed 5 bases from V and 3 bases from J; junction bases left unmatched: 5. Per the germline V gene, CDR1 is SGHVS and CDR2 is FQNEAQ. CDR3 length: 16 amino acids. The DNA for the CDR3 is TGTGCCAGCAGCCTCCGGGACAGGGGGCTTGGAAACACCATATATTTT. Protein: CASSLRDRGLGNTIYF. The full variable domain, with the rest looked up from reference TRBV7-8 and TRBJ1-3, is GAGVSQSPRYKVAKRGQDVALRCDPISGHVSLFWYQQALGQGPEFLTYFQNEAQLDKSGLPSDRFFAERPEGSVSTLKIQRTQQEDSAVYLCASSLRDRGLGNTIYFGEGSWLTVV.

The sample holds a few counts of this clone. The CDR3 sequence is CASSLGGPSEQYF. CDR3 DNA sequence: TGTGCCAGCAGTTTGGGGGGGCCCTCCGAGCAGTACTTC. The chain combines TRBV12-3 or TRBV12-4 with TRBJ2-7; TRBD2 is a possible D gene (7 bases). V lost 3 bases to trimming and J lost 6 bases, with 12 bases between them. The CDR3 is made up of 13 amino acids.

This clone was seen once. V gene TRBV19 combines with J gene TRBJ1-1, with TRBD1 matching 9 bases. The junction had 9 bases not matched to a gene; V was cut back by 3 bases and J by 1 base. The CDR3 length is 17 residues. CDR1 is LNHDA and CDR2 is SQIVND in the germline V gene (reference sequence). The CDR3: CASSISPGTGPNTEAFF. The CDR3 DNA is TGTGCCAGTAGTATCTCACCCGGGACAGGGCCGAACACTGAAGCTTTCTTT.

CDR3 in amino acids: CASQGWPQPQHF. For the CDR3, the DNA is TGTGCCAGCCAGGGTTGGCCTCAGCCCCAGCATTTT. The V and J genes are TRBV28 and TRBJ1-5, with D tentatively TRBD1 (5 bases). Germline CDR1 is MDHEN and CDR2 is SYDVKM. V shed 8 bases and J shed 6 bases, with 11 bases lying between them. The CDR3 length is 12 residues.

The chain joins TRBV12-3 or TRBV12-4 to TRBJ1-1, with unresolved D. The CDR3 covers 12 residues. Trimming removed 3 bases from V and 1 base from J, with 3 bases in between. The CDR3 nucleotides are TGTGCCAGCAGTTTCCAGAACACTGAAGCTTTCTTT. Protein sequence: CASSFQNTEAFF.

The V and J genes are TRBV28 and TRBJ1-6; 7 nucleotides agree with TRBD1. Trimming at V came to 2 bases and at J to 8 bases, leaving 3 bases not matched to a gene. The germline V gene has CDR1 MDHEN and CDR2 SYDVKM. CDR3 size: 14 residues. CDR3: CASSLQGVDSPLHF. The CDR3 bases are TGTGCCAGCAGTTTACAGGGGGTCGATTCACCCCTCCACTTT. Based on the CDR3 plus reference TRBV28 and TRBJ1-6, the full variable domain is DVKVTQSSRYLVKRTGEKVFLECVQDMDHENMFWYRQDPGLGLRLIYFSYDVKMKEKGDIPEGYSVSREKKERFSLILESASTNQTSMYLCASSLQGVDSPLHFGNGTRLTVT.

The count of this clone is one. Distinct nucleotide sequences in the sample also encode this CDR3. This chain connects TRBV3-1 (or the pseudogene TRBV3-2) to TRBJ1-6; a weak D match, TRBD1 (6 bases). CDR3 length equals 15 residues. The V gene lost 1 base and the J gene lost 2 bases, with 6 bases spanning the gap. From germline, CDR1 is LGHDT and CDR2 YNNKEL (reference sequence). The CDR3 reads CASSQGGPYNSPLHF. The DNA for the CDR3 is TGTGCCAGCAGCCAAGGGGGGCCCTATAATTCACCCCTCCACTTT.

The J gene is TRBJ1-2, the V gene TRBV7-2; D gene ambiguous. The ends were cut back, 0 bases at V and 8 bases at J, with 10 bases in the middle. Germline loops: CDR1 SGHTA, CDR2 FQGNSA. This CDR3 comprises 13 residues. CDR3 coding DNA: TGTGCCAGCAGCTTAGCTCCGAGCGACGGCTACACCTTC. It codes for CASSLAPSDGYTF. Filled out from reference TRBV7-2 and TRBJ1-2, the complete variable domain reads GAGVSQSPSNKVTEKGKDVELRCDPISGHTALYWYRQSLGQGLEFLIYFQGNSAPDKSGLPSDRFSAERTGGSVSTLTIQRTQQEDSAVYLCASSLAPSDGYTFGSGTRLTVV.

The V and J genes are TRBV5-6 and TRBJ2-7; D uncertain. Germline CDR1 is SGHDT and CDR2 is YYEEEE. The V end lost 0 bases, the J end lost 5 bases, and 3 bases lay between the germline ends. This CDR3 spans 11 amino acids. CDR3 coding DNA: TGTGCCAGCAGCTTGGCTAACGAGCAGTACTTC. Translation gives CASSLANEQYF.

The chain recombines TRBV5-1 with TRBJ2-7; the D is unclear. Germline-derived CDR1 and CDR2 are SGHRS and YFSETQ. V lost 0 bases and J 4 bases, leaving 11 bases between the germline ends. The CDR3 is 14 residues long. CDR3 protein: CASSLVGSSYEQYF. CDR3 DNA: TGCGCCAGCAGCTTGGTGGGCAGTTCTTACGAGCAGTACTTC. The full variable domain, its missing parts supplied by reference TRBV5-1 and TRBJ2-7, is KAGVTQTPRYLIKTRGQQVTLSCSPISGHRSVSWYQQTPGQGLQFLFEYFSETQRNKGNFPGRFSGRQFSNSRSEMNVSTLELGDSALYLCASSLVGSSYEQYFGPGTRLTVT.

The chain has TRBV7-2 and TRBJ1-5; 11 positions agree with TRBD1. With V trimmed by 5 bases and J by 6 bases, 9 bases remained unmatched. Germline-derived CDR1 and CDR2 are SGHTA and FQGNSA. This CDR3 is built from 16 residues. The CDR3 is CASSGGQGALFQPQHF. As DNA, the CDR3 is TGTGCCAGCAGCGGAGGACAGGGGGCTTTGTTTCAGCCCCAGCATTTT.

This clone was recorded once. The J gene is TRBJ2-7, the V gene TRBV4-1; D unclear. Trimming shortened V by 2 bases and J by 0 bases, and 11 bases separated the two germline ends. Germline loops: CDR1 MGHRA, CDR2 YSYEKL. The CDR3 is 15 residues long. As DNA, the CDR3 is TGCGCCAGCAGCCAAAGTCTGGAGAGCTCCTACGAGCAGTACTTC. It codes for CASSQSLESSYEQYF.

The V and J genes are TRBV11-2 and TRBJ1-1; D remains ambiguous. The CDR3 is made up of 15 amino acids. In germline, CDR1 is SGHAT, CDR2 FQNNGV. Trimming stripped 1 base from V and 5 bases from J, with 14 bases between. The CDR3 region is CASSLAGIRETEAFF. The CDR3 DNA follows: TGTGCCAGCAGCTTAGCCGGGATAAGAGAGACTGAAGCTTTCTTT.

A remark on this clone: An end of the junction does not agree with germline; a read error may underlie this. Distinct nucleotide sequences in the sample also encode this CDR3. The V call is TRBV27, the J call TRBJ1-1; D gene ambiguous. Germline V gene sequence: CDR1 MNHEY, CDR2 SMNVEV (reference sequence). This CDR3 has 13 residues. This CDR3 is CASSSPVLTEAFF. The CDR3 DNA sequence: TGTGCCAGCAGTTCTCCAGTTTTGACTGAAGCTTTTTTT.

CDR3 amino acids: CASSDGTVSSGYTF. Written as DNA, the CDR3 is TGTGCCAGCAGTGATGGGACAGTCTCCTCTGGCTACACCTTC. This rearrangement joins TRBV7-9 to TRBJ1-2; 7 positions match TRBD1. The CDR3 totals 14 residues. J was trimmed by 7 bases and V by 6 bases; bases with no gene match: 11. Germline values: CDR1 SEHNR, CDR2 FQNEAQ (reference sequence).

This clone was recorded at least ten times. The chain recombines TRBV13 with TRBJ2-7, with D possibly matching TRBD2 (7 bases). CDR1 is PRHDT, CDR2 FYEKMQ, per germline (reference sequence). CDR3 length equals 16 residues. V was trimmed by 3 bases and J by 5 bases, leaving 20 bases between them. CDR3 amino acids: CASSLSSGGPSNEQYF. CDR3 nucleotides: TGTGCCAGCAGCTTGTCTTCCGGGGGGCCATCCAACGAGCAGTACTTC. Complete variable domain (other parts from reference TRBV13 and TRBJ2-7): AAGVIQSPRHLIKEKRETATLKCYPIPRHDTVYWYQQGPGQDPQFLISFYEKMQSDKGSIPDRFSAQQFSDYHSELNMSSLELGDSALYFCASSLSSGGPSNEQYFGPGTRLTVT.